This entry lists 32 T cell receptor beta chains sequenced from one sample in a study of early T cells in non-severe SARS-CoV-2 infection. One entry per CDR3 protein results from TCRdb running MiXCR on the 5' RACE reads. Of just under 90,000 distinct CDR3 sequences in the sample, around 15% are singletons; the top ten hold over 6.5%. Sequencing used whole blood. The receptors stem from an adult who was a healthcare worker with PCR-confirmed SARS-CoV-2 infection or an uninfected control (not recorded which).

This clonotype was seen more than once but under ten times. The chain links TRBV20-1 to TRBJ2-1; TRBD2 matches 11 bases. CDR3 size: 17 residues. The junction had 11 bases not matched to a gene; V was cut back by 6 bases and J by 1 base. The germline V gene has CDR1 DFQATT and CDR2 SNEGSKA (reference sequence). CDR3 loop: CSAPRTSGLSSYNEQFF. The CDR3 region has the DNA TGCAGTGCACCTCGGACTAGCGGGTTATCTTCCTACAATGAGCAGTTCTTC.

This clonotype showed up just a few times. The gene calls are TRBV3-1 and TRBJ1-1; D gene uncertain. Germline V CDR1 and CDR2: LGHDT, YNNKEL (reference sequence). The CDR3 spans 12 residues. The V end lost 4 bases, the J end lost 10 bases, and 13 bases lay between the germline ends. The CDR3: CASSRSDMGAFF. The DNA for the CDR3 is TGTGCCAGCAGCCGTTCCGACATGGGAGCTTTCTTT.

J is TRBJ2-1 and V is TRBV6-5; TRBD1 aligns across 11 bases. CDR1 MNHEY and CDR2 SVGAGI come from the germline V gene. The CDR3 runs 14 residues. V lost 5 bases to trimming and J lost 10 bases; unmatched junction nucleotides: 7. The CDR3 protein is CASSTGQGAGEQFF. CDR3 bases: TGTGCCAGCAGTACTGGACAGGGGGCCGGGGAGCAGTTCTTC.

This clonotype was seen many times. The chain recombines TRBV7-9 with TRBJ1-6; weak D call: TRBD1 (5 bases). V dropped 3 bases and J dropped 6 bases, with 12 bases sitting between them. Germline values: CDR1 SEHNR, CDR2 FQNEAQ (reference sequence). There are 15 residues in the CDR3. CDR3 in DNA: TGTGCCAGCAGCTTGGAGACAGCGGCTAATTCACCCCTCCACTTT. Its protein product is CASSLETAANSPLHF.

There are a few counts of this clonotype. J is TRBJ1-5 and V is TRBV19; D not resolved. This CDR3 has 14 residues. Per germline, CDR1 LNHDA and CDR2 SQIVND (reference sequence). V dropped 5 bases and J dropped 2 bases, with 10 bases sitting between them. CDR3 in amino acids: CASSYTVGNQPQHF. DNA of the CDR3: TGTGCCAGTAGTTATACCGTTGGCAATCAGCCCCAGCATTTT.

The V and J genes are TRBV6-1 and TRBJ1-2, with 10 bases lining up with TRBD1. Trimming cost V 11 bases and J 2 bases; bases outside gene matches: 8. This CDR3 spans 14 amino acids. Germline assignment: CDR1 MNHNS and CDR2 SASEGT. The CDR3 loop is CAARQGARNYGYTF. The CDR3 bases are TGTGCCGCCCGACAGGGGGCAAGGAACTATGGCTACACCTTC.

V gene TRBV6-6 combines with J gene TRBJ1-2, with no clear D. The CDR3 runs 11 residues. V was shortened by 8 bases and J by 3 bases, with 7 bases between the two germline ends. Germline CDR1 and CDR2: MNHNY and SVGAGI (reference sequence). The CDR3 here is CASRVDYGYTF. CDR3 DNA sequence: TGTGCCAGCCGGGTAGACTATGGCTACACCTTC.

The J gene is TRBJ2-2, the V gene TRBV7-9, with TRBD2 matching 9 bases. Trimming at V came to 7 bases and at J to 6 bases, leaving 12 bases not matched to a gene. Germline V CDR1 and CDR2: SEHNR, FQNEAQ (reference sequence). The CDR3 covers 16 residues. CDR3 sequence: CASTQIAGERAGELFF. CDR3 coding DNA: TGTGCCAGCACCCAGATAGCGGGAGAGAGGGCCGGGGAGCTGTTTTTT.

This clonotype was picked up a small number of times. J is TRBJ2-1 and V is TRBV5-6; 9 bases are shared with TRBD2. Trimming took 0 bases from V and 7 from J; bases not matched to a gene: 11. CDR1 and CDR2 from the germline V gene are SGHDT and YYEEEE. The length of the CDR3 is 17 residues. The CDR3 reads CASSLVSSGRIRNEQFF. The CDR3 region has the DNA TGTGCCAGCAGCTTGGTCTCGAGCGGGAGGATTAGGAATGAGCAGTTCTTC.

There are a few counts of this clonotype. The chain is built from TRBV18 and TRBJ2-7; possible D gene TRBD2, 6 bases. The V end lost 6 bases, the J end lost 6 bases, and 15 bases lay between the germline ends. CDR1 and CDR2 (germline): KGHSH, LQKENI. CDR3 length: 13 residues. CDR3 in amino acids: CASSQGLSSEQYF. CDR3 coding DNA: TGTGCCAGCTCGCAGGGACTCTCTTCCGAGCAGTACTTC.

This clonotype has more than one count but fewer than ten. CDR3 protein: CSAPLAHVSYNEQFF. CDR3 sequence (DNA): TGCAGTGCCCCCCTAGCGCACGTCTCCTACAATGAGCAGTTCTTC. The V call is TRBV20-1, the J call TRBJ2-1; D may be TRBD2 (6 bases). Trimming stripped 6 bases from V and 0 bases from J, with 15 bases between. The CDR3 runs to 15 residues. Germline values: CDR1 DFQATT, CDR2 SNEGSKA (reference sequence).

This clonotype was picked up one time. The chain uses TRBV25-1 and TRBJ2-1, with D tentatively TRBD1 (6 bases). CDR1 is MGHDK and CDR2 is SYGVNS in the germline V gene. Trimming took 4 bases from V and 7 from J, leaving 8 bases between them. The CDR3 loop spans 12 amino acids. CDR3 sequence reads: CASSVRGNEQFF. Written as DNA, the CDR3 is TGTGCCAGCAGTGTCAGGGGTAATGAGCAGTTCTTC.

In its sample, this clonotype was seen a few times. V gene TRBV5-4 combines with J gene TRBJ2-3; TRBD1 matches 8 bases. CDR1 and CDR2 (germline): SGHNT, YYREEE (reference sequence). After removal of 4 bases from V and 4 bases from J, the junction contained 8 bases not matched to a gene. CDR3 length equals 15 residues. The CDR3 loop reads CASSPGQGAADTQYF. The DNA for the CDR3 is TGTGCCAGCAGCCCAGGACAGGGTGCCGCAGATACGCAGTATTTT.

A few counts support this clonotype. J is TRBJ1-5 and V is TRBV20-1; D remains unclear. Germline V gene sequence: CDR1 DFQATT, CDR2 SNEGSKA (reference sequence). The CDR3 is made up of 13 amino acids. V was trimmed by 4 bases and J by 0 bases, leaving 7 bases between them. The CDR3 protein is CSAIWDSNQPQHF. The CDR3 bases are TGCAGTGCTATATGGGATAGCAATCAGCCCCAGCATTTT.

This clonotype was counted at least ten times. The V and J genes are TRBV29-1 and TRBJ2-1; D not certain. The V gene's germline CDR1 is SQVTM and CDR2 ANQGSEA. This CDR3 spans 13 amino acids. The V and J ends lost 1 base and 0 bases respectively, with 4 bases between them. The CDR3 sequence: CSVEGSSYNEQFF. Here the CDR3 DNA reads TGCAGCGTTGAAGGGAGCTCCTACAATGAGCAGTTCTTC.

The table lists this clonotype with a few counts. The gene calls are TRBV12-3 or TRBV12-4 and TRBJ1-2, with D hard to call. The CDR3 covers 12 residues. V was shortened by 1 base and J by 8 bases, with 8 bases between the two germline ends. This chain's CDR3 is CASSLEAAGYTF. The CDR3 DNA reads as TGTGCCAGCAGTTTAGAAGCCGCCGGCTACACCTTC.

The V gene is TRBV24-1, the J gene TRBJ2-1; D is unclear. Per germline, CDR1 KGHDR and CDR2 SFDVKD. This CDR3 spans 15 amino acids. V dropped 5 bases and J dropped 5 bases, with 15 bases sitting between them. The CDR3 bases are TGTGCCACCAGTGTCCTCGGCCCCCTCAACAATGAGCAGTTCTTC. It specifies CATSVLGPLNNEQFF.

This clonotype was counted between two and nine times. V is TRBV3-1 and J is TRBJ2-1; D uncertain. Germline assignment: CDR1 LGHDT and CDR2 YNNKEL (reference sequence). The CDR3 is 15 amino acids. Trimming shortened V by 1 base and J by 2 bases, and 9 bases separated the two germline ends. The CDR3 DNA reads as TGTGCCAGCAGCCAAGTCCTAGAGCCCTACAATGAGCAGTTCTTC. It is translated as CASSQVLEPYNEQFF.

This clonotype was picked up many times. This rearrangement joins TRBV27 to TRBJ2-5, with 7 bases matching TRBD1. This CDR3 region has 13 residues. The V gene's germline CDR1 is MNHEY and CDR2 SMNVEV (reference sequence). V was pared by 7 bases and J by 5 bases, with 7 bases of the junction left unmatched. The CDR3 nucleotides read TGTGCCAGCATACGGACAGGTCTGGAGACCCAGTACTTC. Its translation is CASIRTGLETQYF.

Ten or more counts support this clonotype. J is TRBJ2-3 and V is TRBV3-1, with 7 bases that match TRBD2. Germline V lookup: CDR1 LGHDT, CDR2 YNNKEL (reference sequence). Losses at the gene ends were 0 bases for V and 3 bases for J; bases not matched to a gene: 0. The CDR3 spans 14 residues. The CDR3: CASSQEAGTDTQYF. In DNA, the CDR3 is TGTGCCAGCAGCCAAGAAGCGGGAACAGATACGCAGTATTTT.

The rearrangement joins TRBV5-4 to TRBJ2-1; 8 bases line up with TRBD2. The germline gives CDR1 SGHNT, CDR2 YYREEE (reference sequence). This CDR3 contains 21 residues. V dropped 4 bases and J dropped 5; count of bases not matched to a gene: 26. For the CDR3, the DNA is TGTGCCAGCAGCCCACCTAAGAAAGCGGGAGTGGGCCAATTTAGGAACAATGAGCAGTTCTTC. It codes for CASSPPKKAGVGQFRNNEQFF.

This chain connects TRBV5-5 to TRBJ1-5, with TRBD1 matching over 8 bases. This CDR3 has 13 amino acids. With V trimmed by 7 bases and J by 4 bases, 4 bases remained unmatched. CDR1 and CDR2 from the germline V gene are SGHKS and YYEKEE (reference sequence). In nucleotides, the CDR3 is TGTGCCAGCGGACAGGGTCCAAATCAGCCCCAGCATTTT. As protein: CASGQGPNQPQHF.

About this clonotype: This may arise from a read error, as a much more abundant clone is one base away. This chain connects TRBV29-1 to TRBJ2-7; D remains ambiguous. Trimming took off 4 bases at V and 0 bases at J, with 4 bases between the two ends. Germline CDR1 reads SQVTM; CDR2 reads ANQGSEA. The CDR3 length is 11 residues. The CDR3 bases are TGCAGCGTTGTCAGCTCCTACGAGCAGTACTTC. Protein sequence: CSVVSSYEQYF.

The V gene is TRBV7-6, the J gene TRBJ1-3, with D unresolved. V was clipped by 8 bases and J by 7 bases, with 24 bases between them. The germline gives CDR1 SGHVS, CDR2 FNYEAQ. The CDR3 has 16 amino acids. CDR3 in DNA: TGTGCCAGCGGGCCCCGACCCTACCCTCTAGGGAACACCATATATTTT. It encodes CASGPRPYPLGNTIYF.

CDR3 DNA sequence: TGTGCCAGCAGCTTAGCCCTAGGGAGGGGCAATGAAAAACTGTTTTTT. Translating gives CASSLALGRGNEKLFF. V is TRBV7-9 and J is TRBJ1-4, with D maybe TRBD1 (5 bases). Germline V CDR1 and CDR2: SEHNR, FQNEAQ (reference sequence). CDR3 length: 16 amino acids. Trimming stripped 0 bases from V and 5 bases from J, with 13 bases between. The full variable domain, completed using reference TRBV7-9 and TRBJ1-4, is DTGVSQNPRHKITKRGQNVTFRCDPISEHNRLYWYRQTLGQGPEFLTYFQNEAQLEKSRLLSDRFSAERPKGSFSTLEIQRTEQGDSAMYLCASSLALGRGNEKLFFGSGTQLSVL.

At least ten counts were recorded for this clonotype. This chain uses TRBV28 with TRBJ2-1, with D perhaps assigned TRBD1 or TRBD2 (5 bases each). Trimming pared 5 bases from V and 10 bases from J, leaving 9 bases between. Germline assignment: CDR1 MDHEN and CDR2 SYDVKM. CDR3 length: 11 residues. CDR3: CASSPGREQFF. The DNA for the CDR3 is TGTGCCAGCAGTCCGGGACGGGAGCAGTTCTTC.

This clonotype appeared many times. The chain links TRBV25-1 to TRBJ1-2, with a possible D match to TRBD1 (5 bases). The CDR3 spans 15 residues. Trimming stripped 3 bases from V and 7 bases from J, with 18 bases between. CDR1 MGHDK and CDR2 SYGVNS come from the germline V gene. CDR3 sequence (DNA): TGTGCCAGCAGTGAGCAGGGCCGGGGCATATCTGGCTACACCTTC. Its protein is CASSEQGRGISGYTF.

The sample holds a few counts of this clonotype. The rearrangement uses TRBV7-2 and TRBJ2-1, with D unclear. CDR1 SGHTA and CDR2 FQGNSA come from the germline V gene. There are 17 residues in the CDR3. V shed 1 base and J shed 4 bases, with 17 bases lying between them. In DNA, the CDR3 is TGTGCCAGCAGCTTAGGGGCAATTTCCAACTTTTACAATGAGCAGTTCTTC. It is translated as CASSLGAISNFYNEQFF.

This chain uses TRBV5-6 with TRBJ2-5, with D possibly matching TRBD2 (5 bases). Trimming shortened V by 0 bases and J by 2 bases, and 11 bases separated the two germline ends. The length of the CDR3 is 15 residues. Germline V gene data show CDR1 as SGHDT and CDR2 as YYEEEE. The CDR3 region is CASSLADYHQETQYF. The CDR3 DNA follows: TGTGCCAGCAGCTTGGCCGACTACCATCAAGAGACCCAGTACTTC.

V gene TRBV5-1 combines with J gene TRBJ2-1; a possible D gene is TRBD2 (5 bases). V dropped 1 base and J dropped 0 bases, with 5 bases sitting between them. The CDR3 is made up of 14 amino acids. Germline V gene sequence: CDR1 SGHRS, CDR2 YFSETQ. The CDR3 protein is CASSLRDSYNEQFF. The CDR3 coding sequence is TGCGCCAGCAGCTTGCGGGACTCCTACAATGAGCAGTTCTTC.

This clonotype occurred many times. V gene TRBV4-2 combines with J gene TRBJ2-7; no firm D call. Germline assignment: CDR1 LGHNA and CDR2 YNFKEQ. The CDR3 totals 15 residues. With 0 bases removed from V and 0 bases from J, the gap between germline ends came to 9 bases. Written as DNA, the CDR3 is TGTGCCAGCAGCCAAGAGGATCTAGGCTCCTACGAGCAGTACTTC. Encoded protein: CASSQEDLGSYEQYF.

The chain uses TRBV11-3 and TRBJ2-1; 9 nucleotides line up with TRBD2. This CDR3 contains 17 residues. Germline lookup yields CDR1 SGHNT and CDR2 YENEEA. V was pared by 0 bases and J by 7 bases, with 10 bases of the junction left unmatched. The CDR3 coding sequence is TGTGCCAGCAGCTTAGATAGGCCTAGCGGGATCTTGAATGAGCAGTTCTTC. It codes for CASSLDRPSGILNEQFF.